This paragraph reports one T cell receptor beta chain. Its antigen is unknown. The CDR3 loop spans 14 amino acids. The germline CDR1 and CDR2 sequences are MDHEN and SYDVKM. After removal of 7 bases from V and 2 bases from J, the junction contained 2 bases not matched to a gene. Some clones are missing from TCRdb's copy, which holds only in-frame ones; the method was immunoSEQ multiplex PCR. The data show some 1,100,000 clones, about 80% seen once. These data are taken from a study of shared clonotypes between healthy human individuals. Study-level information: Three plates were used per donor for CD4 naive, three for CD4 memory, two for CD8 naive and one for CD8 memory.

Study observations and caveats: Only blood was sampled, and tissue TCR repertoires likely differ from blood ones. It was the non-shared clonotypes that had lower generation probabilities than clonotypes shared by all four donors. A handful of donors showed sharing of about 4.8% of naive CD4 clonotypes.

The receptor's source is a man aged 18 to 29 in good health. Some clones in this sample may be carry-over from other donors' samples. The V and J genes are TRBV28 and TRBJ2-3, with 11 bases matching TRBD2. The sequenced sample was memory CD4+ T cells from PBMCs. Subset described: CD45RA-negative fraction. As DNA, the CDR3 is TGTGCCAGCAAGACTAGCGGGGCCACAGATACGCAGTATTTT. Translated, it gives CASKTSGATDTQYF.